These 32 T cell receptor beta chains came from one sample sequenced in a study of OX40 agonist ivuxolimab in advanced cancers. Produced via immunoSEQ multiplex PCR; TCRdb's table is partial and in-frame only. This sample carries over 50,000 clones, about 84% of them seen once, and the ten largest clones take 3.5% to 4%. The input for sequencing was CD4+ or CD8+ T cells sorted from blood, taken in a trial of the OX40 agonist ivuxolimab. The receptors were sampled from an adult with an advanced solid tumor such as melanoma, head and neck, liver or kidney cancer.

Comment on this clone: A read error may produce the germline difference seen at one junction end. The chain couples TRBV7-7 to TRBJ2-1; D is unresolved. Germline assignment: CDR1 SSHAT and CDR2 FNYEAQ (reference sequence). This CDR3 has 12 amino acids. The CDR3 nucleotides read TGTGCTAGCAGCTCCCTTAACAATGAGCAGTTCTTC. Translation: CASSSLNNEQFF.

The rearrangement joins TRBV7-8 to TRBJ1-1; possible D gene TRBD1, 6 bases. Germline V lookup: CDR1 SGHVS, CDR2 FQNEAQ. Trimming cost V 4 bases and J 0 bases, with 15 bases left between them. CDR3 length equals 16 residues. The CDR3 DNA reads TGTGCCAGCAGCTACTTTAACAGGGAAATGAACACTGAAGCTTTCTTT. Its translation is CASSYFNREMNTEAFF. Filled out from reference TRBV7-8 and TRBJ1-1, the complete variable domain reads GAGVSQSPRYKVAKRGQDVALRCDPISGHVSLFWYQQALGQGPEFLTYFQNEAQLDKSGLPSDRFFAERPEGSVSTLKIQRTQQEDSAVYLCASSYFNREMNTEAFFGQGTRLTVV.

The rearrangement uses TRBV5-1 and TRBJ2-3; 8 bases match TRBD2. The V gene's germline CDR1 is SGHRS and CDR2 YFSETQ. This CDR3 has 17 amino acids. Germline trimming cut 2 bases from V and 3 bases from J; bases unmatched to any gene: 11. The CDR3 DNA reads TGCGCCAGCAGCTTTCGGGGGGGCCAAGTTGGTACAGATACGCAGTATTTT. Protein: CASSFRGGQVGTDTQYF.

The V gene is TRBV5-4, the J gene TRBJ2-7; 7 nucleotides align to TRBD2. The CDR3 is made up of 18 amino acids. In germline, CDR1 is SGHNT, CDR2 YYREEE (reference sequence). Trimming at V came to 0 bases and at J to 3 bases, leaving 15 bases not matched to a gene. The CDR3 loop is CASSLGHFGLAEFYEQYF. The CDR3 coding sequence is TGTGCCAGCAGCTTGGGTCATTTCGGGCTAGCGGAGTTCTACGAGCAGTACTTC.

This chain joins TRBV7-8 and TRBJ2-7; 9 bases map to TRBD1. CDR1 is SGHVS and CDR2 is FQNEAQ in the germline V gene. The ends lost 4 bases at V and 5 bases at J; junction bases unmatched: 6. The CDR3 totals 14 residues. The CDR3 bases are TGTGCCAGCAGCTCCGGGGACAGGGTCGACGAGCAGTACTTC. Its translation is CASSSGDRVDEQYF.

This chain joins TRBV5-6 and TRBJ1-1; D is ambiguous. Germline assignment: CDR1 SGHDT and CDR2 YYEEEE. Between the trimmed V and J ends, which lost 1 base and 0 bases, there was a span of 7 bases. The CDR3 runs to 14 residues. CDR3 residues: CASSLPRMNTEAFF. In nucleotides, the CDR3 is TGTGCCAGCAGCTTGCCCAGGATGAACACTGAAGCTTTCTTT.

The chain links TRBV11-2 to TRBJ2-5; 11 bases align to TRBD2. In germline, CDR1 is SGHAT, CDR2 FQNNGV. This CDR3 region has 15 residues. Trimming took 5 bases from V and 2 from J; bases not matched to a gene: 4. Written as DNA, the CDR3 is TGTGCCAGCAGCCCCGGGACTAGCGGTCAAGAGACCCAGTACTTC. Translated, it gives CASSPGTSGQETQYF.

J is TRBJ1-1 and V is TRBV2; no reliable D call. The CDR3 loop spans 12 amino acids. The V gene's germline CDR1 is SNHLY and CDR2 FYNNEI. V was trimmed by 2 bases and J by 4 bases, leaving 5 bases between them. CDR3 bases: TGTGCCAGCAGTGAACCGGGCACTGAAGCTTTCTTT. Residues: CASSEPGTEAFF. Combining the CDR3 with reference TRBV2 and TRBJ1-1 gives the whole variable domain EPEVTQTPSHQVTQMGQEVILRCVPISNHLYFYWYRQILGQKVEFLVSFYNNEISEKSEIFDDQFSVERPDGSNFTLKIRSTKLEDSAMYFCASSEPGTEAFFGQGTRLTVV.

The V call is TRBV14, the J call TRBJ1-2; D remains unclear. The V and J ends lost 2 bases and 4 bases respectively, with 2 bases between them. Germline V gene lookup returns CDR1 SGHDN and CDR2 FVKESK. The CDR3 runs 11 residues. CDR3 sequence (DNA): TGTGCCAGCAGCCAAAGCTATGGCTACACCTTC. This gives the protein CASSQSYGYTF. The full variable domain, in which reference TRBV14 and TRBJ1-2 provide the parts outside the CDR3, is EAGVTQFPSHSVIEKGQTVTLRCDPISGHDNLYWYRRVMGKEIKFLLHFVKESKQDESGMPNNRFLAERTGGTYSTLKVQPAELEDSGVYFCASSQSYGYTFGSGTRLTVV.

The CDR3 protein is CASSLVRDTGELFF. The CDR3 DNA reads TGTGCCAGCAGCTTAGTCAGGGACACCGGGGAGCTGTTTTTT. This sequence joins TRBV7-9 and TRBJ2-2; perhaps TRBD1 as D (5 bases). Trimming pared 1 base from V and 3 bases from J, leaving 6 bases between. Germline lookup yields CDR1 SEHNR and CDR2 FQNEAQ (reference sequence). This CDR3 has 14 amino acids.

The chain is built from TRBV4-2 and TRBJ1-6, with D possibly being TRBD1 (6 bases). CDR3 size: 18 residues. Germline lookup yields CDR1 LGHNA and CDR2 YNFKEQ. V was trimmed by 0 bases and J by 8 bases, leaving 20 bases between them. The CDR3 DNA reads as TGTGCCAGCAGCCAAGACGGGAGGGCAGGGGTTTCGGATTCACCCCTCCACTTT. It is translated as CASSQDGRAGVSDSPLHF.

The chain combines TRBV5-6 with TRBJ1-3; D not certain. Per germline, CDR1 SGHDT and CDR2 YYEEEE. CDR3 length: 14 residues. The V gene lost 0 bases and the J gene lost 9 bases, with 13 bases spanning the gap. The DNA for the CDR3 is TGTGCCAGCAGCTTGGTTGGCCAGTTGGCCACCATATATTTT. This gives the protein CASSLVGQLATIYF.

The rearrangement joins TRBV9 to TRBJ2-7; 14 bases are shared with TRBD2. Germline lookup yields CDR1 SGDLS and CDR2 YYNGEE. The length of the CDR3 is 18 residues. V was clipped by 4 bases and J by 0 bases; unmatched bases: 9. CDR3 in DNA: TGTGCCAGCAGCTCTACGGGACTAGCGGGGGCCCACTCCTACGAGCAGTACTTC. Protein: CASSSTGLAGAHSYEQYF.

This clone was detected only a few times. This chain joins TRBV11-2 and TRBJ2-3; D gene ambiguous. Germline CDR1 reads SGHAT; CDR2 reads FQNNGV. V shed 0 bases and J shed 1 base, with 8 bases lying between them. CDR3 length: 15 residues. CDR3 DNA sequence: TGTGCCAGCAGCTTAGATTCCCATGGCACAGATACGCAGTATTTT. Its protein product is CASSLDSHGTDTQYF.

The V gene is TRBV19, the J gene TRBJ2-1; weak D call: TRBD1 (6 bases). Looked up from germline, CDR1 is LNHDA and CDR2 is SQIVND (reference sequence). V was pared by 3 bases and J by 7 bases, with 7 bases between. The CDR3 is made up of 12 amino acids. The DNA of the CDR3 is TGTGCCAGTAGTATCCAGGGGAATGAGCAGTTCTTC. It encodes CASSIQGNEQFF. The full variable domain, with the rest looked up from reference TRBV19 and TRBJ2-1, is DGGITQSPKYLFRKEGQNVTLSCEQNLNHDAMYWYRQDPGQGLRLIYYSQIVNDFQKGDIAEGYSVSREKKESFPLTVTSAQKNPTAFYLCASSIQGNEQFFGPGTRLTVL.

The V and J genes are TRBV7-6 and TRBJ2-7; either TRBD1 or TRBD2 may fit D (6 bases each). The CDR3 runs to 14 residues. Trimming removed 4 bases from V and 6 bases from J, with 16 bases in between. The germline V gene has CDR1 SGHVS and CDR2 FNYEAQ. CDR3 coding DNA: TGTGCCAGCAGCTCTACGGAGAGGGGGGTCGAGCAGTACTTC. Residues: CASSSTERGVEQYF.

The chain uses TRBV7-8 and TRBJ2-2; 9 nucleotides line up with TRBD1. The ends lost 2 bases at V and 3 bases at J; junction bases unmatched: 1. The length of the CDR3 is 15 residues. The germline V gene has CDR1 SGHVS and CDR2 FQNEAQ. CDR3 DNA sequence: TGTGCCAGCAGCTTACGGACAGGGGACACCGGGGAGCTGTTTTTT. The encoded protein is CASSLRTGDTGELFF. The whole variable domain, remainder taken from reference TRBV7-8 and TRBJ2-2, is GAGVSQSPRYKVAKRGQDVALRCDPISGHVSLFWYQQALGQGPEFLTYFQNEAQLDKSGLPSDRFFAERPEGSVSTLKIQRTQQEDSAVYLCASSLRTGDTGELFFGEGSRLTVL.

The chain recombines TRBV4-2 with TRBJ1-2; no clear D gene. This CDR3 is 17 amino acids long. Trimming took off 0 bases at V and 0 bases at J, with 14 bases between the two ends. The germline CDR1 and CDR2 sequences are LGHNA and YNFKEQ. CDR3 DNA: TGTGCCAGCAGCCAAGATCGAGCAGGCCCTTCTAACTATGGCTACACCTTC. Translating it yields CASSQDRAGPSNYGYTF.

In this sample, this clone turned up once. The chain links TRBV6-6 to TRBJ2-7, with TRBD1 as a possible D gene (6 bases). Germline-derived CDR1 and CDR2 are MNHNY and SVGAGI (reference sequence). The CDR3 spans 14 residues. V lost 0 bases and J 3 bases, leaving 9 bases between the germline ends. The CDR3 DNA sequence: TGTGCCAGCAGTTACTCCGCCAGGGGCTACGAGCAGTACTTC. This codes for CASSYSARGYEQYF.

The rearrangement uses TRBV6-6 and TRBJ2-1, with unresolved D. V lost 7 bases and J lost 0, with 13 bases in between. Germline V CDR1 and CDR2: MNHNY, SVGAGI (reference sequence). The CDR3 is 15 residues long. CDR3 DNA sequence: TGTGCCAGCACTGAGGACCTGGGCTCCTACAATGAGCAGTTCTTC. Translating it yields CASTEDLGSYNEQFF.

The chain employs TRBV2 and TRBJ2-7; D gene ambiguous. The CDR3 extends over 13 amino acids. Per the germline V gene, CDR1 is SNHLY and CDR2 is FYNNEI. Trimming pared 2 bases from V and 3 bases from J, leaving 8 bases between. The CDR3, as DNA: TGTGCCAGCAGTGAAAACACCCTCTACGAGCAGTACTTC. Amino acid sequence: CASSENTLYEQYF.

The J gene is TRBJ2-5, the V gene TRBV4-1; D is unresolved. CDR3 length: 16 amino acids. Germline CDR1 reads MGHRA; CDR2 reads YSYEKL. The V gene lost 1 base and the J gene lost 5 bases, with 17 bases spanning the gap. CDR3 sequence (DNA): TGCGCCAGCAGCCAAGGGAAGGGTAGGATCTCGGAGACCCAGTACTTC. It translates to CASSQGKGRISETQYF.

The chain combines TRBV7-2 with TRBJ2-5, with unresolved D. CDR3 length: 16 residues. In germline, CDR1 is SGHTA, CDR2 FQGNSA. V lost 5 bases, J lost 5 bases, and 21 bases lay in between. For the CDR3, the DNA is TGTGCCAGCAGCGAGTCCGACCCCGCCGTCGGGGAGACCCAGTACTTC. Its translation is CASSESDPAVGETQYF.

The DNA for the CDR3 is TGTGCCAGCAGCCAAGAGGCACAGGGCCGTTACGAGCAGTACTTC. This sequence encodes CASSQEAQGRYEQYF. The V gene is TRBV4-2, the J gene TRBJ2-7; possible D gene TRBD1, 6 bases. CDR3 length equals 15 residues. Germline CDR1 and CDR2: LGHNA and YNFKEQ. Deletions cut 0 bases from V and 4 bases from J, with 13 bases between.

The gene calls are TRBV28 and TRBJ2-5, with a tentative D call TRBD1 (6 bases). CDR3 size: 11 residues. Germline V lookup: CDR1 MDHEN, CDR2 SYDVKM. Trimming took off 11 bases at V and 4 bases at J, with 11 bases between the two ends. CDR3 in amino acids: CAAQGRETQYF. The CDR3 coding sequence is TGTGCCGCACAGGGAAGAGAGACCCAGTACTTC.

This rearrangement joins TRBV6-5 to TRBJ2-7; no firm D call. The CDR3 is 15 residues long. V lost 8 bases, J lost 0 bases, and 17 bases lay in between. CDR1 is MNHEY and CDR2 is SVGAGI in the germline V gene. This CDR3 reads CASQSYPQSSYEQYF. The CDR3 nucleotides read TGTGCCAGCCAAAGCTACCCTCAGTCCTCCTACGAGCAGTACTTC.

This clone is medium-sized (0.01 to 0.1%) in the sample. This sequence joins TRBV19 and TRBJ2-2, with 9 positions matching TRBD1. Losses at the gene ends were 6 bases for V and 6 bases for J; bases not matched to a gene: 8. This CDR3 region has 15 residues. Per the germline V gene, CDR1 is LNHDA and CDR2 is SQIVND (reference sequence). CDR3 in DNA: TGTGCCAGTAGCCGGGACAGGGACGGTTCCGGGGAGCTGTTTTTT. Residues: CASSRDRDGSGELFF.

The chain's CDR3 is CASSQTGNTEAFF. DNA for the CDR3: TGTGCCAGCAGCCAGACAGGGAACACTGAAGCTTTCTTT. The V and J genes are TRBV6-1 and TRBJ1-1; D is possibly TRBD1 (6 bases). The length of the CDR3 is 13 residues. With 6 bases removed from V and 1 base from J, the gap between germline ends came to 9 bases. Looked up from germline, CDR1 is MNHNS and CDR2 is SASEGT.

The chain has TRBV4-2 and TRBJ1-1; D perhaps matches TRBD1 (5 bases). Trimming shortened V by 0 bases and J by 4 bases, and 12 bases separated the two germline ends. There are 15 residues in the CDR3. Germline-derived CDR1 and CDR2 are LGHNA and YNFKEQ. This chain's CDR3 is CASSQDPGLTTEAFF. CDR3 nucleotides: TGTGCCAGCAGCCAAGACCCAGGGTTAACCACTGAAGCTTTCTTT.

The chain is built from TRBV7-2 and TRBJ2-7; 10 nucleotides match TRBD2. The CDR3 contains 15 residues. The germline V gene has CDR1 SGHTA and CDR2 FQGNSA. After removal of 1 base from V and 5 bases from J, the junction contained 5 bases not matched to a gene. The DNA for the CDR3 is TGTGCCAGCAGCTTAGTCGCTAGCGGGGGTCACGAGCAGTACTTC. Its protein product is CASSLVASGGHEQYF.

The chain links TRBV9 to TRBJ1-4; D uncertain. Germline V lookup: CDR1 SGDLS, CDR2 YYNGEE. This CDR3 comprises 16 residues. V was trimmed by 0 bases and J by 1 base, leaving 10 bases between them. CDR3 protein: CASSVDPSGTNEKLFF. In DNA, the CDR3 is TGTGCCAGCAGCGTAGACCCGTCCGGAACTAATGAAAAACTGTTTTTT.

The chain employs TRBV10-3 and TRBJ1-5; D might be TRBD1 (5 bases). The CDR3 runs 15 residues. With 4 bases removed from V and 4 bases from J, the gap between germline ends came to 14 bases. Per the germline V gene, CDR1 is ENHRY and CDR2 is SYGVKD. The CDR3 coding sequence is TGTGCCATCAGTGGATCAGGGATAGGAAATCAGCCCCAGCATTTT. It specifies CAISGSGIGNQPQHF.